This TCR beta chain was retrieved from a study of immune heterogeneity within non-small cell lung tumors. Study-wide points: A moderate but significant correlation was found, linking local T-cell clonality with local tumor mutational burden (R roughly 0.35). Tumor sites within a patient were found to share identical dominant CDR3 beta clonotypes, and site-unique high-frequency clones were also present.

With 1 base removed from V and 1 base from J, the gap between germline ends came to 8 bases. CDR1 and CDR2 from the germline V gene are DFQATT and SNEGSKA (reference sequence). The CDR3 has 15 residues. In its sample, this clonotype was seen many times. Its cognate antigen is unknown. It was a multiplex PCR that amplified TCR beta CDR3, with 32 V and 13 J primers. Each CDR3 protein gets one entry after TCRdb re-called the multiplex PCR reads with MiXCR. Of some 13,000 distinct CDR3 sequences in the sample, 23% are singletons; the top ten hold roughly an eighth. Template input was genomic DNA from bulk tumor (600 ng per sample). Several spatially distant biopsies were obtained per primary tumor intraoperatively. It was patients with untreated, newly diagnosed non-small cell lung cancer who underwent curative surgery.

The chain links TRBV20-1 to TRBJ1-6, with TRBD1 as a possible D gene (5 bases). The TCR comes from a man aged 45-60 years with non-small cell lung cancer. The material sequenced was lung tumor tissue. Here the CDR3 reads CSARVGGSYNSPLHF. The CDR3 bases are TGCAGTGCTAGAGTGGGGGGGTCCTATAATTCACCCCTCCACTTT.